This section outlines one TCR beta chain sequence together with its context. Its antigen is undetermined. A second PCR of about 7 to 12 cycles used a sample-barcoded 5' primer and a J-beta primer mix. TCRdb fed the 5' RACE reads into MiXCR, producing one record per CDR3 protein. Among about 750,000 distinct CDR3 sequences listed, roughly 50% were seen once. This entry is derived from a study of blood T cells in healthy people across ages. Study observations and caveats: Per million T cells, the diversity of TCR beta decreased roughly linearly as age advanced.

CDR1 is LGHDT and CDR2 is YNNKEL in the germline V gene (reference sequence). The CDR3 runs 15 residues. Deletions cut 2 bases from V and 11 bases from J, with 21 bases between. The J gene is TRBJ2-5, the V gene TRBV3-1; D might be TRBD1 (6 bases). This sequence was found in an older man in good health. Material: blood. CDR3 amino acids: CASSQRGARDNEQYF. The CDR3 DNA reads as TGTGCCAGCAGCCAACGAGGAGCTAGGGACAATGAGCAGTACTTC.